The present T cell receptor beta chain was sequenced within a study of blood T cell repertoires in COVID-19. From germline, CDR1 is LNHDA and CDR2 SQIVND (reference sequence). The CDR3 covers 19 residues. V shed 5 bases and J 2 bases; nucleotides not matched to a gene: 14. The data were produced by immunoSEQ multiplex PCR, yet TCRdb's version contains in-frame clones alone and is incomplete. The sample yields around 47,000 clones, about 88% seen once. This receptor was identified in a human donor in a cohort sampled during active COVID-19. J is TRBJ2-6 and V is TRBV19; 8 bases map to TRBD1. Sequencing input: peripheral blood. CDR3 residues: CASSGIPGQVKAGANVLTF. The CDR3 bases are TGTGCCAGTAGTGGGATCCCGGGACAGGTTAAGGCTGGGGCCAACGTCCTGACTTTC.